The rows below give T cell receptor beta chains drawn from one sample of a study of blood T cell repertoires in COVID-19. Libraries were prepared by immunoSEQ multiplex PCR; TCRdb keeps only in-frame clonotypes and omits some of them. Altogether around 180,000 clones are present, over 75% being singletons, with the ten largest covering 6.5% to 7.5%. The sequenced material came from peripheral blood. These receptors originate from a man older than 75 with COVID-19, enrolled during active disease. Each CDR3 is given with its conserved first and last residue. Each record gives: clone size, V gene, J gene, D gene, CDR3 DNA, CDR3 protein. D genes are given only for firm matches. Size tells how often a clone was seen (once, few, many) or the class of an expanded clone, and some rows leave it out.

abundance: -
v_gene: TRBV15
j_gene: TRBJ1-1
d_gene: -
CDR3nt: TGTGCCACCAGCAGGGCCGCAATGATGAACACTGAAGCTTTCTTT
CDR3aa: CATSRAAMMNTEAFF

abundance: once
v_gene: TRBV19
j_gene: TRBJ2-4
d_gene: -
CDR3nt: TGTGCCAGTAGTATTAGCTGGGAGCGCCAAAACATTCAGTACTTC
CDR3aa: CASSISWERQNIQYF

abundance: -
v_gene: TRBV3-1/TRBV3-2
j_gene: TRBJ1-1
d_gene: TRBD1
CDR3nt: TGTGCCAGCAGCCAATCTCCCGGGACAGACACTGAAGCTTTCTTT
CDR3aa: CASSQSPGTDTEAFF

abundance: -
v_gene: TRBV18
j_gene: TRBJ1-4
d_gene: -
CDR3nt: TGTGCCAGCTCACCCCTTCCCGAGGAAAAACTGTTTTTT
CDR3aa: CASSPLPEEKLFF

abundance: -
v_gene: TRBV18
j_gene: TRBJ2-2
d_gene: TRBD2
CDR3nt: TGTGCCAGCTCACCGAGGACTAGCGGGGGCTCGGGGATCGCCGGGGAGCTGTTTTTT
CDR3aa: CASSPRTSGGSGIAGELFF

abundance: -
v_gene: TRBV6-2/TRBV6-3
j_gene: TRBJ2-7
d_gene: TRBD1
CDR3nt: TGTGCCAGCAGTTACTCGCCGGACAGGTCGACCTACGAGCAGTACTTC
CDR3aa: CASSYSPDRSTYEQYF

abundance: -
v_gene: TRBV3-1/TRBV3-2
j_gene: TRBJ1-2
d_gene: -
CDR3nt: TGTGCCAGCAGCCAAGACCTTGGGGGGGACTATGGCTACACCTTC
CDR3aa: CASSQDLGGDYGYTF

abundance: once
v_gene: TRBV9
j_gene: TRBJ2-1
d_gene: TRBD1
CDR3nt: TGTGCCAGCAGCGCAGGGGGACAACCCCCCAATGAGCAGTTCTTC
CDR3aa: CASSAGGQPPNEQFF

abundance: -
v_gene: TRBV29-1
j_gene: TRBJ1-3
d_gene: -
CDR3nt: TGCAGCGCGCGGTACTCTGGAAACACCATATATTTT
CDR3aa: CSARYSGNTIYF

abundance: -
v_gene: TRBV19
j_gene: TRBJ2-7
d_gene: -
CDR3nt: TGTGCCAGTAGTATTGCAGGTCCCTACGAGCAGTACTTC
CDR3aa: CASSIAGPYEQYF

abundance: -
v_gene: TRBV5-1
j_gene: TRBJ2-3
d_gene: TRBD1
CDR3nt: TGCGCCAGCAGCTTGATAGTGTCCTGGGGACAGTCAGATACGCAGTATTTT
CDR3aa: CASSLIVSWGQSDTQYF

abundance: -
v_gene: TRBV5-4
j_gene: TRBJ1-1
d_gene: TRBD1
CDR3nt: TGTGCCAGCAGCTTGGGACAGGGGGCGTCCGGAGCTTTCTTT
CDR3aa: CASSLGQGASGAFF

abundance: -
v_gene: TRBV4-1
j_gene: TRBJ2-6
d_gene: TRBD1
CDR3nt: TGCGCCAGCAGCCAAGATGGGGGGGACAGGGGTTCCTCTGGGGCCAACGTCCTGACTTTC
CDR3aa: CASSQDGGDRGSSGANVLTF

abundance: -
v_gene: TRBV19
j_gene: TRBJ2-5
d_gene: -
CDR3nt: TGTGCCAGTAGTACCGTAGAGACCCAGTACTTC
CDR3aa: CASSTVETQYF

abundance: -
v_gene: TRBV5-1
j_gene: TRBJ1-2
d_gene: TRBD1
CDR3nt: TGCGCCAGCAGCTCTTCTAGACAGGGAGGTGGCTACACCTTC
CDR3aa: CASSSSRQGGGYTF

abundance: -
v_gene: TRBV5-1
j_gene: TRBJ2-7
d_gene: TRBD1
CDR3nt: TGCGCCAGCAGCTCTTCCGGACAGGGGATCACCTACGAGCAGTACTTC
CDR3aa: CASSSSGQGITYEQYF

abundance: few
v_gene: TRBV6-5
j_gene: TRBJ1-1
d_gene: TRBD1
CDR3nt: TGTGCCAGCAGCAGGACAGGGGGATGGGCTTTCTTT
CDR3aa: CASSRTGGWAFF

abundance: -
v_gene: TRBV24-1
j_gene: TRBJ1-2
d_gene: TRBD1
CDR3nt: TGTGCCACCAGTGAAAGACAGGGATCCAGCTACACCTTC
CDR3aa: CATSERQGSSYTF

abundance: -
v_gene: TRBV6-2/TRBV6-3
j_gene: TRBJ1-6
d_gene: TRBD1
CDR3nt: TGTGCCAGCAGTTACTATCGGGACAGCCTTAATTCACCCCTCCACTTT
CDR3aa: CASSYYRDSLNSPLHF

abundance: -
v_gene: TRBV2
j_gene: TRBJ1-6
d_gene: TRBD1
CDR3nt: TGTGCCAGTCTTGGACAGGGCCCCTCCTATAATTCACCCCTCCACTTT
CDR3aa: CASLGQGPSYNSPLHF

abundance: -
v_gene: TRBV10-1
j_gene: TRBJ1-2
d_gene: -
CDR3nt: TGCGCCAGGACACAGGGACAAGGCTATGGCTACACCTTC
CDR3aa: CARTQGQGYGYTF

abundance: -
v_gene: TRBV11-2
j_gene: TRBJ2-7
d_gene: TRBD2
CDR3nt: TGTGCCAGCAGCCGAAGCGGGGGGAGCCTCTACGAGCAGTACTTC
CDR3aa: CASSRSGGSLYEQYF

abundance: -
v_gene: TRBV4-1
j_gene: TRBJ1-2
d_gene: TRBD1
CDR3nt: TGCGCCAGCAGCCAAGCGGGGGGGTTGACAGGGAACTATGGCTACACCTTC
CDR3aa: CASSQAGGLTGNYGYTF

abundance: -
v_gene: TRBV18
j_gene: TRBJ2-4
d_gene: -
CDR3nt: TGTGCCAGCTCCGTACAGGGAAGTGAAAACATTCAGTACTTC
CDR3aa: CASSVQGSENIQYF

abundance: -
v_gene: TRBV9
j_gene: TRBJ2-3
d_gene: TRBD1
CDR3nt: TGTGCCAGCAGCGTATCCACAGGGGCAGATACGCAGTATTTT
CDR3aa: CASSVSTGADTQYF

abundance: -
v_gene: TRBV6-2/TRBV6-3
j_gene: TRBJ2-2
d_gene: TRBD1
CDR3nt: TGTGCCAGCAGTCGAGGGACAGGTGTGACCGGGGAGCTGTTTTTT
CDR3aa: CASSRGTGVTGELFF

abundance: -
v_gene: TRBV4-3
j_gene: TRBJ1-1
d_gene: -
CDR3nt: TGCGCCAGCAGCCAAGTTGTCAGGGGAGAAGCTTTCTTT
CDR3aa: CASSQVVRGEAFF

abundance: -
v_gene: TRBV18
j_gene: TRBJ2-2
d_gene: TRBD1
CDR3nt: TGTGCCAGCTCACCACCGACCACAGGGGGCACCGGGGAGCTGTTTTTT
CDR3aa: CASSPPTTGGTGELFF

abundance: few
v_gene: TRBV4-1
j_gene: TRBJ1-6
d_gene: TRBD1
CDR3nt: TGCGCCAGCAGCCAACTATCCCCGGGACAGGCCAGCTCCTATAATTCACCCCTCCACTTT
CDR3aa: CASSQLSPGQASSYNSPLHF

abundance: -
v_gene: TRBV27
j_gene: TRBJ1-6
d_gene: -
CDR3nt: TGTGCCAGCAGTTTAAGGACTGCCTATAATTCACCCCTCCACTTT
CDR3aa: CASSLRTAYNSPLHF

abundance: -
v_gene: TRBV6-6
j_gene: TRBJ1-5
d_gene: TRBD1
CDR3nt: TGTGCCAGCAACCCGGACAGGGGTGGCAATCAGCCCCAGCATTTT
CDR3aa: CASNPDRGGNQPQHF

abundance: -
v_gene: TRBV9
j_gene: TRBJ1-1
d_gene: -
CDR3nt: TGTGCCAGCAGCGCAGGGCTTATGAACACTGAAGCTTTCTTT
CDR3aa: CASSAGLMNTEAFF